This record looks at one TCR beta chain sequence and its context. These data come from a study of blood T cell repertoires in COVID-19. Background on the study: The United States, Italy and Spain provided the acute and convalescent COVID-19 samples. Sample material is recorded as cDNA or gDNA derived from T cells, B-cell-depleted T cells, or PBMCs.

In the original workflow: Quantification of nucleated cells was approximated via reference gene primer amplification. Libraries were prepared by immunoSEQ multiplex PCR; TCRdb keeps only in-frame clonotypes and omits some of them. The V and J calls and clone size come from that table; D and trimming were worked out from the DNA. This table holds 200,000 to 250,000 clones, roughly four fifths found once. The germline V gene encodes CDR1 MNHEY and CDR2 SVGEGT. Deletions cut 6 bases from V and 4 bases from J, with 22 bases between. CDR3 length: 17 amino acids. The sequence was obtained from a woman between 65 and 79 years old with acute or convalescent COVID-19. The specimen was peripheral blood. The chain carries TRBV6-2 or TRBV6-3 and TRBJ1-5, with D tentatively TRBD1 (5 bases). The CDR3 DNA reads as TGTGCCAGCAGCCCGGATGTACAGGAGGGCCGGAATCAGCCCCAGCATTTT. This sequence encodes CASSPDVQEGRNQPQHF.